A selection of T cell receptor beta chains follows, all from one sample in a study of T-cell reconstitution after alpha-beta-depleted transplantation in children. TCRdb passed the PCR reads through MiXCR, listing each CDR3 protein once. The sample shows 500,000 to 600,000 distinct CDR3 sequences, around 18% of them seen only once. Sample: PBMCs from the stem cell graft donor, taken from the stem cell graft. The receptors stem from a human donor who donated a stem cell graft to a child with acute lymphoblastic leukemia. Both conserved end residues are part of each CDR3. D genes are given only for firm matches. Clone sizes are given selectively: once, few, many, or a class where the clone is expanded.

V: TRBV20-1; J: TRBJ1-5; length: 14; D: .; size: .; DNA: TGCAGTGCTAGGAAAGAGGGGGGAAATCAGCCCCAGCATTTT; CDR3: CSARKEGGNQPQHF
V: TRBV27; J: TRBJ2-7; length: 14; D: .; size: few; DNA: TGTGCCAGCAGTTTCTTGGGGCAGCTCCACGAGCAGTACTTC; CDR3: CASSFLGQLHEQYF
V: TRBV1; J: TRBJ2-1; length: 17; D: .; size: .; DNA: TGCACCAGCAGCCCAAGACGTACCATGGGAACCTACAATGAGCAGTTCTTC; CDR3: CTSSPRRTMGTYNEQFF
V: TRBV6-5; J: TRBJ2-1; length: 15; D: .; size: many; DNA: TGTGCCAGCAGTTATCGGGCGTTGACCTACAATGAGCAGTTCTTC; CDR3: CASSYRALTYNEQFF
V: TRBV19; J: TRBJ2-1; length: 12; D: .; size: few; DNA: TGTGCCAGTAGTATCAGAGCGAATGAGCAGTTCTTC; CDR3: CASSIRANEQFF
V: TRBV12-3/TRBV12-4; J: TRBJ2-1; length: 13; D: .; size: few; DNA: TGTGCCCCAAGATCAGGAGCCTACAATGAGCAGTTCTTC; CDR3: CAPRSGAYNEQFF
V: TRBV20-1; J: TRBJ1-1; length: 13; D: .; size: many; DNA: TGCAGTGCGACCCGACCGGGCGCGGTGGGAGCTTTCTTT; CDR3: CSATRPGAVGAFF
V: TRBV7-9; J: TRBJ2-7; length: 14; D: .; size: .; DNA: TGTGCCAGCAGCGCCCAAGGGGCCCACTACGAGCAGTACTTC; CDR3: CASSAQGAHYEQYF
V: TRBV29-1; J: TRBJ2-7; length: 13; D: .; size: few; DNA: TGCAGCGTTGCGGACAGCCCACGCTACGAGCAGTACTTC; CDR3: CSVADSPRYEQYF
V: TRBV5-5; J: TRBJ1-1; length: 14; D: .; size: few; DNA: TGTGCCAGCAGCTTAGCCTGGGAGGGGACTGAAGCTTTCTTT; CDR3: CASSLAWEGTEAFF
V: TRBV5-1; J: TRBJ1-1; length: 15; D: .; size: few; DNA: TGCGCCAGCAGCTTGGTCCGGACCCTGAACACTGAAGCTTTCTTT; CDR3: CASSLVRTLNTEAFF
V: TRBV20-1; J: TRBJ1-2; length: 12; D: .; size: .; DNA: TGCAGTGCTAGAGGGGGGTACAGCGGCTACACCTTC; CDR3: CSARGGYSGYTF
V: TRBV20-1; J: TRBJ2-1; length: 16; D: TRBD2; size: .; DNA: TGCAGTGTGATACTAGCGGGACCCAGCTCCTACAATGAGCAGTTCTTC; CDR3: CSVILAGPSSYNEQFF
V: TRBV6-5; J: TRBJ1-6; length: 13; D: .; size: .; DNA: TGTGCCAGCAGTTCTCGGGGCCAATCGGCCCTCCACTTT; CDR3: CASSSRGQSALHF
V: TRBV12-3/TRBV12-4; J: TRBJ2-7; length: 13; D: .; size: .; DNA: TGTGCCAGCAGTTTCGGGTACGGCTACGAGAAGTACTTC; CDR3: CASSFGYGYEKYF
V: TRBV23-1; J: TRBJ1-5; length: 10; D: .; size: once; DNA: TGCGCCAGCAGTCAACAGCCCCAGCATTTT; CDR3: CASSQQPQHF
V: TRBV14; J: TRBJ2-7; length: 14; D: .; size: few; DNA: TGTGCCAGCAGCTCGGGACTCCTTACCTACGAGCAGTACTTC; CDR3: CASSSGLLTYEQYF
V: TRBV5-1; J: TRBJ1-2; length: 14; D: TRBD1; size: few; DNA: TGCGCCAGCAGCTTACAGGGGGCCCACTATGGCTACACCTTC; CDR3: CASSLQGAHYGYTF
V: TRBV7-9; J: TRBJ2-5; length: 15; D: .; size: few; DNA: TGTGCCAGCAGTCCTCCTCCCCGGGGAGGAGAGACCCAGTACTTC; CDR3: CASSPPPRGGETQYF
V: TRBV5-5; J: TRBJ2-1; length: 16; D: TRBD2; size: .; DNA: TGTGCCAGCAGCTTGGTAACTAGCGGGCAATACAATGAGCAGTTCTTC; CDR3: CASSLVTSGQYNEQFF
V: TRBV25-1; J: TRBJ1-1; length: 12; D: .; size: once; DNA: TGTGCCAGCAGTGGAGGGTCCCCCTGGTCTTTCTTT; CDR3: CASSGGSPWSFF
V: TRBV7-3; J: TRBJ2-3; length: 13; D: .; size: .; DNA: TGTGCCAGCAGCTTATCGATCACAGATACGCAGTATTTT; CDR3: CASSLSITDTQYF
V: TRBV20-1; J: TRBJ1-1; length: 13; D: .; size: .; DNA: TGCAGCAACGGGGGGAAATCGAACACTGAAGCTTTCTTT; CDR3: CSNGGKSNTEAFF
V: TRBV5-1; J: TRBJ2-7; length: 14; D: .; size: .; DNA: TGCGCCAGCAGCTTCGGGGCAACGCCGTACGAGCAGTACTTC; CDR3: CASSFGATPYEQYF
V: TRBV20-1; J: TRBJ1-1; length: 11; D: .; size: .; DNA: TGCAGTGCTAACAGGGACACTGAAGCTTTCTTT; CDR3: CSANRDTEAFF
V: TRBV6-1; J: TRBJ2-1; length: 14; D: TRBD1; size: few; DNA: TGTGCCAGCAGTAGGGGGACAGGGGGGAATGAGCAGTTCTTC; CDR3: CASSRGTGGNEQFF
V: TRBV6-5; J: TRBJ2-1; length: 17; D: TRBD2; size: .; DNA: TGTGCCAGCAGTTCCCCGGGACTAGCGGGATTTAGCTATGAGCAGTTCTTC; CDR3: CASSSPGLAGFSYEQFF
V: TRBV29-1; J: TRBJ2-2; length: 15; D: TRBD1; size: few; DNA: TGCAGCGCTCAAAGGGACAGCTCGAACACCGGGGAGCTGTTTTTT; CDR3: CSAQRDSSNTGELFF
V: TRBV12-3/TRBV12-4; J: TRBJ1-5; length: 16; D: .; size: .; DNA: TGTGCCAGCAGTTTTAGGGCCGAAAATAGCAATCAGCCCCAGCATTTT; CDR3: CASSFRAENSNQPQHF
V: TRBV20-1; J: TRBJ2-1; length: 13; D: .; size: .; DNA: TGCAGGGCGACTACCGTACTAGATCATGAGCAGTTCTTC; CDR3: CRATTVLDHEQFF
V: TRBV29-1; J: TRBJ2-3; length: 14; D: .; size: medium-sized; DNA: TGCAGCGTTGACCATCAGGGTCAGACAGATACGCAGTATTTT; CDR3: CSVDHQGQTDTQYF
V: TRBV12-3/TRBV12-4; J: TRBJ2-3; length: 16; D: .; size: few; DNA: TGTGCCAGCAGCCCCCATCTAACCGCCAGCACAGATACGCAGTATTTT; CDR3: CASSPHLTASTDTQYF
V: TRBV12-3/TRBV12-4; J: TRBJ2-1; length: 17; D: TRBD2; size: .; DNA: TGTGCCAGCAGTCCGCTAGGACTAGCGGGAGGAGCGGGTGAGCAGTTCTTC; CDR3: CASSPLGLAGGAGEQFF
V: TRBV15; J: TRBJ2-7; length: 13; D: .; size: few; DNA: TGTGCCACCCGTCTTTTTAGCTCCTACGAGCAGTACTTC; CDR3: CATRLFSSYEQYF
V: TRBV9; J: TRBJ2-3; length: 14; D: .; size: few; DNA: TGTGCCAGCAGCGTACACGCAGGGACAGATACGCAGTATTTT; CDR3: CASSVHAGTDTQYF
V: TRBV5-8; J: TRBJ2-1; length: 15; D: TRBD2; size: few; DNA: TGTGCCAGCAGCTCCCCCGGGACTACCCACAATGAGCAGTTCTTC; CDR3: CASSSPGTTHNEQFF
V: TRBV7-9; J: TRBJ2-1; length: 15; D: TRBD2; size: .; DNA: TGTGCCAGCACCACCAGCGGGAGGGGTGACAATGAGCAGTTCTTC; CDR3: CASTTSGRGDNEQFF
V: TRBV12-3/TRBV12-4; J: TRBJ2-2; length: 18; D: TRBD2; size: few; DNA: TGTGCCAGCAGTCCCCTAGCGGGAGGGCCGTGGAACACCGGGGAGCTGTTTTTT; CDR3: CASSPLAGGPWNTGELFF
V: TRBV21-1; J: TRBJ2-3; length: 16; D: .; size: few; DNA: TGTGCCAGCAGCAAGGGGACAGGGGGATTCACAGATACGCAGTATTTT; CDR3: CASSKGTGGFTDTQYF
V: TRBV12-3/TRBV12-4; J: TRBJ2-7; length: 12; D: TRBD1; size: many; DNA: TGTGCCAGCAGGGGACAGGTCTACGAGCAGTACTTC; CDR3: CASRGQVYEQYF
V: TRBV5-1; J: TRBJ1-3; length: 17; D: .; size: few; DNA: TGCGCCAGCAGCTTGGCCGAGGGTGGAGTTTCTGGAAACACCATATATTTT; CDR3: CASSLAEGGVSGNTIYF
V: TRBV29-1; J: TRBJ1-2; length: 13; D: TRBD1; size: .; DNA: TGCAGCGTGGCGGGGACAGGGAACTATGGCTACACCTTC; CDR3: CSVAGTGNYGYTF
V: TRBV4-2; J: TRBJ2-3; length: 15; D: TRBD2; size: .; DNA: TGTGCCAGCAGCAAGGGACTAGCGGGGGCAGATACGCAGTATTTT; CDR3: CASSKGLAGADTQYF
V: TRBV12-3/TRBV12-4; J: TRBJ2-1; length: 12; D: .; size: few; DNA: TGTGCCAGCAGATCTTGGGACTATGAGCAGTTCTTC; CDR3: CASRSWDYEQFF
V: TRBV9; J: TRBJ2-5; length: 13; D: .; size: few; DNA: TGTGCCAGCAGCGTAGTTCCGGGGGAGACCCAGTACTTC; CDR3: CASSVVPGETQYF
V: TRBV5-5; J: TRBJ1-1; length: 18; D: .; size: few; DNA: TGTGCCAGCAGCTTTTATGGGGCTTGGGGGCGGAGATCCACTGAAGCTTTCTTT; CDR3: CASSFYGAWGRRSTEAFF
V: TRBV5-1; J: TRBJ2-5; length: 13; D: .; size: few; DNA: TGCGCCAGCAGTAGCCTCTTTTCCGGGACATATCACTTC; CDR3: CASSSLFSGTYHF
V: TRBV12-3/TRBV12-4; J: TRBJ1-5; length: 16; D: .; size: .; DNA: TGTGCCAGCAGGCATACCGGGACAAAGAGGGATCAGCCCCAGCATTTT; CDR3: CASRHTGTKRDQPQHF
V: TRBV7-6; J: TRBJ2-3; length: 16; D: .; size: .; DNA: TGTGCCAGCAGCTTAGTAACCCAGCGGGGCACAGATACGCAGTATTTT; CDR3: CASSLVTQRGTDTQYF
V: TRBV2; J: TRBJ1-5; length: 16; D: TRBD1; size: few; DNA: TGTGCCAGCAATCACGGACAGGGAGGGCGCAATCAGCCCCAGCATTTT; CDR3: CASNHGQGGRNQPQHF
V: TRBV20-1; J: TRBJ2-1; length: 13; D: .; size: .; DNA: TGCAGTGCGGCCGGGACCCCCTACAATGAGCAGTTCTTC; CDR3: CSAAGTPYNEQFF
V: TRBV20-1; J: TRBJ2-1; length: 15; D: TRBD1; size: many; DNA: TGCAGTGCTAGAGATCCGGAGACAGGGTACAATGAGCAGTTCTTC; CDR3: CSARDPETGYNEQFF
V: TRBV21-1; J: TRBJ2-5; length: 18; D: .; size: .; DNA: TGTGCCAGCAGCCAAGTTGCCGTCCCGGGAGGTGCTCGAGAGACCCAGTACTTC; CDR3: CASSQVAVPGGARETQYF
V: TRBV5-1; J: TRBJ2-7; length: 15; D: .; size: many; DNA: TGCGCCAGCAGCCCCGGGCAGGGGTCCTCCTACGAGCAGTACTTC; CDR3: CASSPGQGSSYEQYF
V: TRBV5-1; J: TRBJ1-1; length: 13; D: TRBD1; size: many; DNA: TGCGCCAGCAAACAGGGGGCGAACACTGAAGCTTTCTTT; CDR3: CASKQGANTEAFF